Listed here are 8 T cell receptor beta chains from one sample, sequenced in a study of blood T cell repertoires in COVID-19. Repertoires were generated with immunoSEQ multiplex PCR, while TCRdb's copy carries only in-frame clones and drops some. The profile covers under 20,000 clones, with under 90% appearing a single time and about 5.6% taken by the ten largest. The sequenced sample consisted of peripheral blood. The origin of the receptors is a human donor in a cohort sampled during active COVID-19.

The chain carries TRBV10-1 and TRBJ2-2; TRBD1 might be the D (6 bases). V was trimmed by 6 bases and J by 5 bases, leaving 7 bases between them. CDR3 length equals 12 residues. Germline V gene lookup returns CDR1 WNHNN and CDR2 SYGVQD (reference sequence). In nucleotides, the CDR3 is TGCGCCAGCAGAGGGGGAACCGGGGAGCTGTTTTTT. Encoded protein: CASRGGTGELFF.

The DNA for the CDR3 is TGTGCCAGCAGCCCACAGGGGACTAGCGGCAACAATGAGCAGTTCTTC. It yields the protein CASSPQGTSGNNEQFF. This chain uses TRBV7-9 with TRBJ2-1, with TRBD2 matching over 11 bases. The CDR3 is made up of 16 amino acids. V was pared by 5 bases and J by 5 bases, with 8 bases of the junction left unmatched. Germline CDR1 reads SEHNR; CDR2 reads FQNEAQ (reference sequence).

The chain combines TRBV6-6 with TRBJ1-2, with 11 bases that match TRBD1. The germline V gene encodes CDR1 MNHNY and CDR2 SVGAGI (reference sequence). The CDR3 runs to 15 residues. Trimming took 4 bases from V and 4 from J; bases not matched to a gene: 5. DNA for the CDR3: TGTGCCAGCAGTTTCCGGGACAGGGGGATCTATGGCTACACCTTC. It encodes CASSFRDRGIYGYTF.

This chain joins TRBV14 and TRBJ2-7; D is unclear. V shed 3 bases and J shed 6 bases, with 12 bases lying between them. This CDR3 has 13 residues. CDR1 is SGHDN and CDR2 is FVKESK in the germline V gene. CDR3 protein: CASSHSLITEQYF. In nucleotides, the CDR3 is TGTGCCAGCAGCCACTCCCTAATTACCGAGCAGTACTTC.

The chain couples TRBV7-2 to TRBJ1-2; 7 bases are a match to TRBD1. CDR1 is SGHTA and CDR2 is FQGNSA in the germline V gene. The CDR3 consists of 13 residues. V shed 4 bases and J 4 bases; nucleotides not matched to a gene: 3. CDR3 sequence: CASSSRDSYGYTF. As DNA, the CDR3 is TGTGCCAGCAGCTCCCGGGACAGCTATGGCTACACCTTC.

Only a few counts were recorded for this clone. The chain carries TRBV5-5 and TRBJ1-1; the D is unclear. The V gene lost 0 bases and the J gene lost 1 base, with 7 bases spanning the gap. Germline CDR1 SGHKS, CDR2 YYEKEE (reference sequence). The CDR3 loop spans 14 amino acids. This chain's CDR3 is CASSLGGPNTEAFF. The CDR3 nucleotides are TGTGCCAGCAGCTTGGGAGGGCCGAACACTGAAGCTTTCTTT.

A single count supports this clone. The gene calls are TRBV5-1 and TRBJ2-2; D perhaps matches TRBD2 (7 bases). Trimming took off 2 bases at V and 3 bases at J, with 14 bases between the two ends. The CDR3 has 16 residues. The germline CDR1 and CDR2 sequences are SGHRS and YFSETQ. CDR3 sequence (DNA): TGCGCCAGCAGCTTCGGGGGCGGGAGTTACACCGGGGAGCTGTTTTTT. Residues: CASSFGGGSYTGELFF.

The rearrangement joins TRBV12-3 or TRBV12-4 to TRBJ2-1; the D is unclear. V shed 1 base and J shed 9 bases, with 7 bases lying between them. The CDR3 contains 12 residues. Written as DNA, the CDR3 is TGTGCCAGCAGTTTAGGTCTAGGTGAGCAGTTCTTC. It codes for CASSLGLGEQFF.